This T cell receptor (beta chain) originates from a study of PD-L1 blockade in urothelial cancer (dated by TCRdb to the late 2010s). About the investigation overall: Every patient began therapy around 2014 and was given atezolizumab 1,200 mg intravenously every 3 weeks. About 85% of the 29 patients were males with bladder-origin urothelial cancer, and 18 of 29 reported a prior smoking history. An ECOG performance status of 0 or 1 was recorded for the patients, and 0 to 3 prior chemotherapy regimens had been received by the patients. Blood samples were analyzed at 3 weeks after treatment start (second dose) and at 6 weeks after treatment start. Blood samples gave a median of around 140,000 T cells and approximately 85,000 unique TCRs, with a median clonality of 0.080. Somatic, immune and clinical correlates of response to PD-L1 blockade with atezolizumab in urothelial cancer were the focus of an exploratory multi-omic analysis. Pretreatment tumor samples, along with matched peripheral blood collected serially before and after atezolizumab treatment, underwent TCR sequencing. Progression-free survival longer than 6 months counted as durable clinical benefit, and TCR features were additionally tested against both progression-free and overall survival. Whole exome sequencing and RNA sequencing of pretreatment tumors were performed alongside TCR sequencing in the same patients. Several patients achieved durable clinical benefit and approximately 20 did not. Twenty-nine patients had pretreatment blood TCR-seq, about 25 had at least one posttreatment blood collection, and about 25 had tumor TCR-seq.

What the research found in general, with its limitations: Improved progression-free and overall survival was found to be associated with pretreatment peripheral blood TCR clonality below the median. Because the sample size was small (n of about 30) and many exploratory analyses were performed, the results are intended to be hypothesis-generating. Greater expansion of tumor-associated TCR clones in peripheral blood 3 weeks after the start of treatment was observed in patients with durable benefit (n ≈ 22, p = 0.022).

About this clone: Its antigen is unknown. Qualities for individual bases were not recorded, and no much larger clone is one base off.

Synthetic TCR analog templates were spiked into each PCR so that absolute template abundance could be estimated from read counts. TCRbeta CDR3 regions were amplified from genomic DNA with bias-controlled V and J gene primers using the immunoSEQ assay. Sequencing of rearranged TCRbeta segments was done at approximately 20X coverage. Processing in the source paper ran as follows. Sequencing errors were corrected by clustering and CDR3s were annotated against IMGT to assign V, D and J genes. Downstream analyses used only productive TCRbeta rearrangements, leaving out any out-of-frame or stop-codon sequences. Clonality was calculated as one minus the Shannon entropy normalized by the log of the number of unique productive sequences. Clones differing between time points or between blood and tumor were identified by Fisher's exact test with Benjamini-Hochberg correction at adjusted p below 0.01. The source is immuneACCESS, and TCRdb retained only in-frame sequences with V and J called. Part of the clones is not carried over; for the studies checked, unresolved V genes explain less than half of this, and the remainder is unexplained. That table furnishes V, J and clone size, whereas the DNA furnished D and trimming. The sample profile shows 45,000 to 60,000 clones; about 87% of them were found once. The ten largest clonotypes hold approximately 6% of the sample.

The germline V gene (reference sequence) supplies CDR1 MNHNY and CDR2 SVGAGI. The junction carries 10 bases between V and J, which are trimmed by 0 bases and 2 bases respectively. Including the terminal cysteine and phenylalanine, the CDR3 comprises 15 residues. Only CDR3 DNA remains: 45 bases, in frame from the first base. A cohort of about 30 patients with locally advanced or metastatic urothelial carcinoma, treated at Memorial Sloan Kettering on a trial protocol, was included. Peripheral blood mononuclear cells were collected from each patient pretreatment and during treatment, giving between 1 and 8 total time points per patient. The Qiagen DNeasy Blood extraction kit was used to purify genomic DNA from total PBMCs and tumor samples. PBMCs were collected pretreatment and during treatment, and were isolated and stored as previously described.

This material consisted of PBMCs, taken around atezolizumab (anti-PD-L1) treatment. The V and J segments used are TRBV6-6 and TRBJ1-1, with the D gene not confidently named. The source of this sequence is a man between 40 and 49 years old with urothelial cancer. The DNA is TGTGCCAGCAGTTACTCAGGCCAGGCCAACACTGAAGCTTTCTTT. This yields the protein CASSYSGQANTEAFF.